This T cell receptor beta chain was captured by sequencing in a study of control samples from healthy donors and cancer patients. Deletions cut 0 bases from V and 5 bases from J, with 11 bases between. CDR3 length: 15 residues. The germline CDR1 and CDR2 sequences are SGDLS and YYNGEE. Profiled with immunoSEQ multiplex PCR; TCRdb holds only in-frame clones, not every one. The profile shows roughly 130,000 clones, roughly 84% of them singletons. Specimen: blood. The receptor was isolated from a man in his forties or fifties in good health. The genes are TRBV9 and TRBJ1-4; tentative D call: TRBD1 (6 bases). This CDR3 reads CASSVGYRVNEKLFF. DNA for the CDR3: TGTGCCAGCAGCGTAGGATACAGGGTAAATGAAAAACTGTTTTTT.